The 31 T cell receptor beta chains listed next were all sequenced from one sample in a study of cytomegalovirus exposure and HLA in healthy donors. The PCR was carried out with 60 Vbeta primers and 13 Jbeta primers. TCRdb's table, derived via immunoSEQ multiplex PCR, lists solely in-frame clones and lacks some. The sample shows more than 150,000 clones, over 70% of them seen only once. The sample taken for sequencing was PBMCs. These receptors were obtained from a woman in her 30s in good health and CMV-seronegative.

The V gene is TRBV28, the J gene TRBJ2-2, with D possibly matching TRBD1 (6 bases). V lost 5 bases, J lost 1 base, and 11 bases lay in between. The CDR3 covers 15 residues. Germline CDR1 MDHEN, CDR2 SYDVKM. The CDR3 region is CASSLDRRNTGELFF. CDR3 coding DNA: TGTGCCAGCAGTCTCGACAGGAGGAACACCGGGGAGCTGTTTTTT.

The chain employs TRBV28 and TRBJ1-5; TRBD1 is a possible D gene (5 bases). V shed 6 bases and J shed 1 base, with 16 bases lying between them. Germline V lookup: CDR1 MDHEN, CDR2 SYDVKM. The CDR3 spans 16 residues. CDR3 loop: CASRRPGDGSNQPQHF. In nucleotides, the CDR3 is TGTGCCAGCAGACGACCGGGGGACGGGAGCAATCAGCCCCAGCATTTT. Full variable domain (remainder filled in from reference TRBV28 and TRBJ1-5): DVKVTQSSRYLVKRTGEKVFLECVQDMDHENMFWYRQDPGLGLRLIYFSYDVKMKEKGDIPEGYSVSREKKERFSLILESASTNQTSMYLCASRRPGDGSNQPQHFGDGTRLSIL.

This clone was recorded only once. The chain employs TRBV19 and TRBJ2-7; TRBD1 agrees at 8 bases. CDR3 length equals 13 residues. Germline CDR1 is LNHDA and CDR2 is SQIVND (reference sequence). V lost 5 bases to trimming and J lost 2 bases; unmatched junction nucleotides: 2. In nucleotides, the CDR3 is TGTGCCAGTAGTTGGGACAGGACCTACGAGCAGTACTTC. Amino acids: CASSWDRTYEQYF.

V is TRBV14 and J is TRBJ2-5, with D uncertain. Trimming pared 1 base from V and 2 bases from J, leaving 26 bases between. Looked up from germline, CDR1 is SGHDN and CDR2 is FVKESK. CDR3 length: 20 amino acids. The CDR3 loop reads CASSQGAFFPVLSVQETQYF. The CDR3 DNA reads TGTGCCAGCAGCCAAGGGGCCTTTTTCCCGGTACTCTCAGTACAAGAGACCCAGTACTTC.

This chain joins TRBV5-5 and TRBJ2-3, with D possibly TRBD2 on 6 matching bases. Germline CDR1 is SGHKS and CDR2 is YYEKEE (reference sequence). The V end lost 4 bases, the J end lost 5 bases, and 8 bases lay between the germline ends. The CDR3 spans 12 residues. CDR3 in DNA: TGTGCCAGCAGCGCGGGAAGAGATACGCAGTATTTT. Its translation: CASSAGRDTQYF.

This chain uses TRBV6-6 with TRBJ2-5; 10 positions agree with TRBD1. The CDR3 length is 16 residues. Per germline, CDR1 MNHNY and CDR2 SVGAGI (reference sequence). V shed 2 bases, J shed 5 bases, and the junction held 8 bases outside the gene matches. CDR3 amino acids: CASSYKRQGAGETQYF. The DNA for the CDR3 is TGTGCCAGCAGTTACAAGCGACAGGGGGCTGGGGAGACCCAGTACTTC.

The rearrangement links TRBV7-2 to TRBJ2-5; D unclear. Per the germline V gene, CDR1 is SGHTA and CDR2 is FQGNSA. V gave up 5 bases and J gave up 5 bases, with 12 bases separating them. The CDR3 extends over 13 amino acids. The CDR3 bases are TGTGCCAGCAGCAACTCCGGCAGGGAGACCCAGTACTTC. Translated, it gives CASSNSGRETQYF.

The genes are TRBV28 and TRBJ1-6; D is possibly TRBD1 (5 bases). V shed 6 bases and J shed 10 bases, with 10 bases lying between them. Per the germline V gene, CDR1 is MDHEN and CDR2 is SYDVKM. The CDR3 is 12 amino acids. The CDR3 bases are TGTGCCAGCAGCGCTCAGGGCTCACCCCTCCACTTT. Amino acids: CASSAQGSPLHF.

The J gene is TRBJ1-3, the V gene TRBV2, with 8 bases that match TRBD1. The CDR3 is 13 amino acids. Trimming cost V 5 bases and J 8 bases; bases outside gene matches: 5. CDR1 and CDR2 (germline): SNHLY, FYNNEI. This CDR3 is CASSLDREDTIYF. CDR3 bases: TGTGCCAGCAGTTTGGACAGGGAGGACACCATATATTTT. The whole variable domain, remainder taken from reference TRBV2 and TRBJ1-3, is EPEVTQTPSHQVTQMGQEVILRCVPISNHLYFYWYRQILGQKVEFLVSFYNNEISEKSEIFDDQFSVERPDGSNFTLKIRSTKLEDSAMYFCASSLDREDTIYFGEGSWLTVV.

This clone appeared a few times. This rearrangement joins TRBV29-1 to TRBJ1-2, with 10 nucleotides matching TRBD1. This CDR3 has 15 residues. From germline, CDR1 is SQVTM and CDR2 ANQGSEA. With V trimmed by 1 base and J by 8 bases, 10 bases remained unmatched. This CDR3 reads CSVEAETGGAGGYTF. The DNA of the CDR3 is TGCAGCGTTGAAGCCGAGACAGGGGGCGCAGGAGGCTACACCTTC.

The rearrangement links TRBV28 to TRBJ1-2; 11 nucleotides match TRBD1. CDR1 and CDR2 from the germline V gene are MDHEN and SYDVKM. CDR3 size: 15 residues. V was clipped by 6 bases and J by 6 bases; unmatched bases: 9. The DNA of the CDR3 is TGTGCCAGCAGGACAACCGGGACAGGGGGTAATGGCTACACCTTC. It codes for CASRTTGTGGNGYTF.

This clone has just one count. This sequence joins TRBV5-1 and TRBJ2-1; 7 bases map to TRBD1. From germline, CDR1 is SGHRS and CDR2 YFSETQ. With 5 bases clipped from V and 10 bases from J, the junction kept 12 bases outside the gene matches. The CDR3 spans 14 residues. The CDR3 sequence: CASSVVDRTAEQFF. In DNA, the CDR3 is TGCGCCAGCAGTGTCGTGGACAGGACGGCCGAGCAGTTCTTC.

This chain uses TRBV28 with TRBJ1-2, with D maybe TRBD1 (6 bases). CDR3 size: 15 residues. The V gene's germline CDR1 is MDHEN and CDR2 SYDVKM. The ends were cut back, 3 bases at V and 1 base at J, with 12 bases in the middle. The chain's CDR3 is CASSLVGQYNYGYTF. In DNA, the CDR3 is TGTGCCAGCAGTTTGGTCGGACAGTATAACTATGGCTACACCTTC.

This clone has more than one count but fewer than ten. The chain has TRBV29-1 and TRBJ2-5; D is perhaps TRBD1 (5 bases). This CDR3 contains 16 residues. Germline CDR1 and CDR2: SQVTM and ANQGSEA. V was trimmed by 3 bases and J by 4 bases, leaving 21 bases between them. CDR3 in amino acids: CSVEGQAETVGETQYF. The CDR3, as DNA: TGCAGCGTTGAGGGGCAAGCTGAGACTGTCGGAGAGACCCAGTACTTC.

V and J are TRBV6-5 and TRBJ2-1, with 7 positions matching TRBD2. The CDR3 consists of 15 residues. J gave up 2 bases and V 8 bases, and 9 bases lay outside the gene matches. Germline V gene data show CDR1 as MNHEY and CDR2 as SVGAGI. The CDR3 protein is CASGSRGRTYNEQFF. In DNA form, the CDR3 reads TGTGCCAGCGGTAGTCGCGGGAGAACCTACAATGAGCAGTTCTTC.

The chain is built from TRBV19 and TRBJ1-5; D not resolved. The CDR3 runs to 13 residues. CDR1 and CDR2 from the germline V gene are LNHDA and SQIVND (reference sequence). V lost 1 base and J 6 bases, leaving 7 bases between the germline ends. CDR3 sequence: CASSIVRGQPQHF. CDR3 DNA sequence: TGTGCCAGTAGTATAGTCCGGGGTCAGCCCCAGCATTTT. The entire variable domain, with the rest obtained from reference TRBV19 and TRBJ1-5, is as follows: DGGITQSPKYLFRKEGQNVTLSCEQNLNHDAMYWYRQDPGQGLRLIYYSQIVNDFQKGDIAEGYSVSREKKESFPLTVTSAQKNPTAFYLCASSIVRGQPQHFGDGTRLSIL.

This rearrangement joins TRBV19 to TRBJ1-6; 11 bases map to TRBD1. Germline CDR1 is LNHDA and CDR2 is SQIVND (reference sequence). This CDR3 contains 15 residues. V gave up 5 bases and J gave up 9 bases; unmatched junction bases: 6. In nucleotides, the CDR3 is TGTGCCAGTAGTGCGGACAGGGGGCTGGTTTCACCCCTCCACTTT. Protein sequence: CASSADRGLVSPLHF.

The chain recombines TRBV20-1 with TRBJ2-5; no definite D call. Germline CDR1 and CDR2: DFQATT and SNEGSKA (reference sequence). The CDR3 is made up of 11 amino acids. V lost 2 bases and J 4 bases, leaving 5 bases between the germline ends. The CDR3, as DNA: TGCAGTGCTAGACCTACAGAGACCCAGTACTTC. It codes for CSARPTETQYF.

The V call is TRBV12-2, the J call TRBJ1-4; the table's D call, TRBD1, has no DNA check behind it. TRBV12-2 is a listed pseudogene. The CDR3 has 17 residues. In DNA form, the CDR3 reads TGTGCAAGTCGCTTACCTGAGATTGGCAGGGTGTATGGAAAACTGTTTTTT. It encodes CASRLPEIGRVYGKLFF.

This clone appeared a few times. The V and J genes are TRBV4-2 and TRBJ2-7; the D gene is possibly TRBD2 (5 bases). Trimming left V 2 bases short and J 2 bases short, with 13 bases between. The CDR3 is 15 amino acids. Germline lookup yields CDR1 LGHNA and CDR2 YNFKEQ. The CDR3 spells CASSQSLEGPYEQYF. CDR3 bases: TGTGCCAGCAGCCAAAGCCTCGAGGGCCCCTACGAGCAGTACTTC.

The V gene is TRBV30, the J gene TRBJ1-6; possibly TRBD1 for D (6 bases). The CDR3 is made up of 13 amino acids. Germline CDR1 reads GTSNPN; CDR2 reads SVGIG (reference sequence). V was cut by 4 bases and J by 8 bases, with 12 bases left in between. The CDR3 coding sequence is TGTGCCTGGACAATCTACAGGGATTCACCCCTCCACTTT. Protein: CAWTIYRDSPLHF.

The chain uses TRBV7-6 and TRBJ2-7; 7 bases are a match to TRBD1. The CDR3 sequence is 12 residues long. Germline values: CDR1 SGHVS, CDR2 FNYEAQ. J was trimmed by 12 bases and V by 5 bases; bases with no gene match: 10. The CDR3 DNA is TGTGCCAGCAGCCTAGAGGAGGACAGGCTGTACTTC. It codes for CASSLEEDRLYF.

This clone has just a few counts. A junction end diverges from the germline sequence, so it may reflect a read error. The rearrangement joins TRBV5-1 to TRBJ2-6, with D possibly TRBD2 on 6 matching bases. Germline values: CDR1 SGHRS, CDR2 YFSETQ. This CDR3 spans 16 amino acids. The CDR3 DNA is TGCGCCAGCAGCTTGTCGGGGGTCCCTGGGGCCAACGGCCTGACTTTC. Residues: CASSLSGVPGANGLTF.

The V call is TRBV5-4, the J call TRBJ1-6; possibly TRBD1 for D (6 bases). This CDR3 is built from 15 residues. Trimming took 1 base from V and 6 from J, leaving 11 bases between them. Germline V gene sequence: CDR1 SGHNT, CDR2 YYREEE (reference sequence). The CDR3 nucleotides read TGTGCCAGCAGCTTGCCAGGCAGGGGTAATTCACCCCTCCACTTT. Translation: CASSLPGRGNSPLHF. Using reference TRBV5-4 and TRBJ1-6 for the parts outside the CDR3, the full variable domain is ETGVTQSPTHLIKTRGQQVTLRCSSQSGHNTVSWYQQALGQGPQFIFQYYREEENGRGNFPPRFSGLQFPNYSSELNVNALELDDSALYLCASSLPGRGNSPLHFGNGTRLTVT.

The V gene is TRBV11-2, the J gene TRBJ2-3; 7 nucleotides match TRBD1. Germline V CDR1 and CDR2: SGHAT, FQNNGV. V trimming: 5 bases; J trimming: 4 bases; junction bases outside the gene matches: 0. This CDR3 has 12 residues. CDR3 loop: CASSQGADTQYF. For the CDR3, the DNA is TGTGCCAGCAGCCAGGGGGCAGATACGCAGTATTTT.

The chain has TRBV5-1 and TRBJ2-7, with D possibly being TRBD2 (6 bases). Germline V gene sequence: CDR1 SGHRS, CDR2 YFSETQ. The CDR3 runs 14 residues. V lost 0 bases and J lost 7, with 14 bases in between. The CDR3 sequence: CASSLVGGVREQYF. DNA of the CDR3: TGCGCCAGCAGCTTGGTCGGGGGAGTAAGGGAGCAGTACTTC.

The rearrangement links TRBV5-1 to TRBJ2-5, with 10 bases identical to TRBD1. The ends lost 3 bases at V and 5 bases at J; junction bases unmatched: 7. CDR3 length: 15 amino acids. Germline V gene data show CDR1 as SGHRS and CDR2 as YFSETQ. CDR3 DNA: TGCGCCAGCAGCTACCTCGGGGACAGGGGTGAGACCCAGTACTTC. Translated: CASSYLGDRGETQYF.

This chain joins TRBV2 and TRBJ2-5, with TRBD2 matching 9 bases. The germline V gene has CDR1 SNHLY and CDR2 FYNNEI. This CDR3 region has 16 residues. Unmatched junction bases numbered 15, after V lost 9 bases and J lost 4 bases. CDR3 residues: CASEGAGGTSTETQYF. The CDR3 DNA reads as TGTGCCAGTGAGGGGGCGGGGGGGACCTCTACAGAGACCCAGTACTTC.

The chain joins TRBV7-2 to TRBJ2-7; D is possibly TRBD2 (6 bases). Germline loops: CDR1 SGHTA, CDR2 FQGNSA. Between the trimmed V and J ends, which lost 5 bases and 3 bases, there was a span of 20 bases. The CDR3 loop spans 16 amino acids. CDR3 residues: CASSERHGSNFYEQYF. As DNA, the CDR3 is TGTGCCAGCAGCGAGAGACACGGGAGTAACTTCTACGAGCAGTACTTC.

In its sample, this clone was seen once. This chain uses TRBV6-1 with TRBJ2-3; 9 bases are a match to TRBD1. The germline CDR1 and CDR2 sequences are MNHNS and SASEGT. This CDR3 has 15 residues. V was clipped by 4 bases and J by 2 bases; unmatched bases: 4. CDR3 sequence reads: CASSGGTGFTDTQYF. The CDR3 DNA sequence: TGTGCCAGCAGTGGGGGGACAGGGTTCACAGATACGCAGTATTTT.

The rearrangement joins TRBV27 to TRBJ2-1, with a weak D call TRBD1 (6 bases). V lost 4 bases and J 6 bases, leaving 22 bases between the germline ends. Germline values: CDR1 MNHEY, CDR2 SMNVEV (reference sequence). CDR3 length: 17 residues. For the CDR3, the DNA is TGTGCCAGCAGTTGGTCCTTACCGGGACATGGACCCAATGAGCAGTTCTTC. Translated: CASSWSLPGHGPNEQFF.